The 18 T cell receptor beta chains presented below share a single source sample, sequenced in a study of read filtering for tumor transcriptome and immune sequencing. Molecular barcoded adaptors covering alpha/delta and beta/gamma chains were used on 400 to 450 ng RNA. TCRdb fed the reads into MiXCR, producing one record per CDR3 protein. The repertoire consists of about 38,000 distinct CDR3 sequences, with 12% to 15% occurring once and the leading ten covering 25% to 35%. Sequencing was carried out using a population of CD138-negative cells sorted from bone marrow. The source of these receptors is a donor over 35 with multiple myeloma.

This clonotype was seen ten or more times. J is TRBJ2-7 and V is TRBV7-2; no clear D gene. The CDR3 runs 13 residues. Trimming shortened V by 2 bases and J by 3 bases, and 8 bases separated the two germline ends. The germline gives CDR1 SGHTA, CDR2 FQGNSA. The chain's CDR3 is CASSLLGGYEQYF. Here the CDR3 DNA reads TGTGCCAGCAGCTTACTTGGTGGCTACGAGCAGTACTTC.

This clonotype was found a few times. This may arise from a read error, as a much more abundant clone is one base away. CDR3 nucleotides: TGTGCCAGCAGCCTCTATGGACAGGGGATTGAAGCTCTCTTT. It translates to CASSLYGQGIEALF. The chain has TRBV11-3 and TRBJ1-1, with 9 bases that match TRBD1. Per the germline V gene, CDR1 is SGHNT and CDR2 is YENEEA. The CDR3 is 14 amino acids.

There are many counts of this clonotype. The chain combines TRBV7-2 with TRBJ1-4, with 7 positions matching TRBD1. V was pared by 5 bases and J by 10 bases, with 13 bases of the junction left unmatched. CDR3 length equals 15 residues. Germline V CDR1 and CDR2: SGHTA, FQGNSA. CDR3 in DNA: TGTGCCAGCAGCCGGAATACAGGGGAGCAGGGAAAACTGTTTTTT. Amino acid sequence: CASSRNTGEQGKLFF.

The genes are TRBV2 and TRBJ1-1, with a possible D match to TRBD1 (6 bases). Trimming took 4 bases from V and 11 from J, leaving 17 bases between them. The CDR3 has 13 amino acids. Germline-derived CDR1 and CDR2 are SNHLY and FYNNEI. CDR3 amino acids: CASSAGVERSAFF. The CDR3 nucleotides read TGTGCCAGCAGTGCAGGGGTGGAACGATCCGCTTTCTTT.

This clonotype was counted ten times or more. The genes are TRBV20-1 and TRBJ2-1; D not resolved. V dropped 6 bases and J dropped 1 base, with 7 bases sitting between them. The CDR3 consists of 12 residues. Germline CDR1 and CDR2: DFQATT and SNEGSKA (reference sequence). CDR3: CSAHVSYNEQFF. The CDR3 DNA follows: TGCAGTGCCCACGTGTCCTACAATGAGCAGTTCTTC.

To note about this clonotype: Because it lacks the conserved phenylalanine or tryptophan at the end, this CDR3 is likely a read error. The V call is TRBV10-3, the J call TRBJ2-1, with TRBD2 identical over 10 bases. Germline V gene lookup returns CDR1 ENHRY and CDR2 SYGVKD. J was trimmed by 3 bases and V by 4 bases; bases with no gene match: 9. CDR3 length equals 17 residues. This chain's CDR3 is CAISGMASGRFYNEQFL. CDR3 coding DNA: TGTGCCATCAGTGGAATGGCTAGCGGGAGATTCTACAATGAGCAGTTCCTC.

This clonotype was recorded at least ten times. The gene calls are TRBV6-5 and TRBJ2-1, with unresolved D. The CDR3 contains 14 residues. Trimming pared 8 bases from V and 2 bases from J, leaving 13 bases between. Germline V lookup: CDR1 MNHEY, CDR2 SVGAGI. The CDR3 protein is CASQRVTAYNEQFF. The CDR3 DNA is TGTGCCAGCCAAAGAGTTACAGCCTACAATGAGCAGTTCTTC.

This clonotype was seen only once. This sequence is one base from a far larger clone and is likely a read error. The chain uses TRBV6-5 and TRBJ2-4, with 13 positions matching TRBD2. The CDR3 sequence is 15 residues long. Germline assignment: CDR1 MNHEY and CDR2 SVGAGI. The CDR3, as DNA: TGTGCCAGCAGAGGACTAGCGGGAGCCAAAATCATTCAGTACTTC. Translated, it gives CASRGLAGAKIIQYF.

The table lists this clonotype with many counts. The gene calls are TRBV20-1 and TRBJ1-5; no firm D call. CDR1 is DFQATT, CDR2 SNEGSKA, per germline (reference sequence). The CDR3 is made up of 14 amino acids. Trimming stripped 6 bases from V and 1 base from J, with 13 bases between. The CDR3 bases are TGCAGTGCCCACCCCCCCAGGAGCAATCAGCCCCAGCATTTT. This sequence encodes CSAHPPRSNQPQHF.

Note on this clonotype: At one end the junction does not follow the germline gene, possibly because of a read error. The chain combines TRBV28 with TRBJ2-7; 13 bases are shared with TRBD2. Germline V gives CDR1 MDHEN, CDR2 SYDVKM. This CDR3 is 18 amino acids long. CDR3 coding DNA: TGTGCCAGCAGTCTAGGACTAGCGGGGGAGGCTGGGGTGTACGAGCGGTACTTC. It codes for CASSLGLAGEAGVYERYF. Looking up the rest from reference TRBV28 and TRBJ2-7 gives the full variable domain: DVKVTQSSRYLVKRTGEKVFLECVQDMDHENMFWYRQDPGLGLRLIYFSYDVKMKEKGDIPEGYSVSREKKERFSLILESASTNQTSMYLCASSLGLAGEAGVYERYFGPGTRLTVT.

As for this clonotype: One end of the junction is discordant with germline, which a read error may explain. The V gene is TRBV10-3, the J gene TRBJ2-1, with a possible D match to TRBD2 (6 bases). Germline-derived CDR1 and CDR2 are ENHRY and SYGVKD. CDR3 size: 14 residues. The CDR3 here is CASRIGSSYNEQFF. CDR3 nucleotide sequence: TGCGCCAGCAGAATCGGGAGCTCCTACAATGAGCAGTTCTTC.

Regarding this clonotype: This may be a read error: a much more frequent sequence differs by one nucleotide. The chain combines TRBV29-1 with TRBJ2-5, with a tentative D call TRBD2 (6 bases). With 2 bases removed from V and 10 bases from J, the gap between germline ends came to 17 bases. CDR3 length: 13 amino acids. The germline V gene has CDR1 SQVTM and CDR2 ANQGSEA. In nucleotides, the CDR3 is TGCAGCGTTGAACCCCCGCTCCTCGGGGGCCAGTACTTC. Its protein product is CSVEPPLLGGQYF.

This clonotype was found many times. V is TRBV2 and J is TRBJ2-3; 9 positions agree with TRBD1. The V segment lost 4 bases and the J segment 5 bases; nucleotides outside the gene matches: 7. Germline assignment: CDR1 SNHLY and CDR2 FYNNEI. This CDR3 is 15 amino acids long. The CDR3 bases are TGTGCCAGCAGTGGCGGACAGGGGTTAAAAGATACGCAGTATTTT. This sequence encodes CASSGGQGLKDTQYF. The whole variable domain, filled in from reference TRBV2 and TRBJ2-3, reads EPEVTQTPSHQVTQMGQEVILRCVPISNHLYFYWYRQILGQKVEFLVSFYNNEISEKSEIFDDQFSVERPDGSNFTLKIRSTKLEDSAMYFCASSGGQGLKDTQYFGPGTRLTVL.

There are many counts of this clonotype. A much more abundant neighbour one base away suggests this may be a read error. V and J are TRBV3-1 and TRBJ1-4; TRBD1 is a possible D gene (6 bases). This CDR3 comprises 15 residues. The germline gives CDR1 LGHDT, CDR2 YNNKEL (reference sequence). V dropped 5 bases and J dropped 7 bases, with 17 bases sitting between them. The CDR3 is CASSSARTASEKLFF. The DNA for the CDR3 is TGTGCCAGCAGCAGCGCGCGGACAGCCTCTGAAAAACTGTTTTTT.

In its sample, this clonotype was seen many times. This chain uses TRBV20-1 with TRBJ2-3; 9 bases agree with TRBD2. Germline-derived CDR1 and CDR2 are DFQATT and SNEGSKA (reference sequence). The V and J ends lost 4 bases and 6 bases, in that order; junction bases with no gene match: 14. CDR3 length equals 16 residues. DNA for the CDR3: TGCAGTGCTAAGAGGGCAGTAGCGGGAGAACGGGATACGCAGTATTTT. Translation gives CSAKRAVAGERDTQYF.

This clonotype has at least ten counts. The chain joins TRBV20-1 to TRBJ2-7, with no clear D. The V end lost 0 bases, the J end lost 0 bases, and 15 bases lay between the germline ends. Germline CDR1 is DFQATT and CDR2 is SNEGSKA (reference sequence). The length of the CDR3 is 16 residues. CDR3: CSAREGFEQFSYEQYF. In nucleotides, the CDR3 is TGCAGTGCTAGAGAGGGGTTCGAACAATTCTCCTACGAGCAGTACTTC.

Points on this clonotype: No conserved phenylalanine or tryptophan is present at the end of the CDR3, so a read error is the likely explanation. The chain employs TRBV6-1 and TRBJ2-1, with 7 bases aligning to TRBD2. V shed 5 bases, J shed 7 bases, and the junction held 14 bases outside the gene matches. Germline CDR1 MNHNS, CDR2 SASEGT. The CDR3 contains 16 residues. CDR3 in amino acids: CASSLHDGLGLNEQFY. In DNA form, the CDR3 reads TGTGCCAGCAGTCTCCATGATGGACTAGGGTTAAATGAGCAGTTCTAC.

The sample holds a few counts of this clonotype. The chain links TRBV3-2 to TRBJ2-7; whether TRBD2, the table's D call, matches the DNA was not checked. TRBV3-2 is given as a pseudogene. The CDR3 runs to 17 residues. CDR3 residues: CASSQAASGSPSYEQYF. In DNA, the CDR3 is TGTGCCAGCAGCCAAGCTGCTAGCGGGAGCCCCTCCTACGAGCAGTACTTC.